Sequencing of this T cell receptor (beta chain) was carried out in a study of identical twins. Findings and caveats of the study: The more abundant beta clonotypes in cord blood had fewer insertions, and memory repertoires did not show this. Models predicted too little out-of-frame TCR alpha sharing in monozygotic twins.

The germline CDR1 and CDR2 sequences are MNHEY and SVGAGI. Trimming stripped 0 bases from V and 6 bases from J, with 8 bases between. The CDR3 has 13 residues. One entry per CDR3 protein, called by TCRdb with MiXCR from the 5' RACE reads. The sample holds hundreds of thousands of distinct CDR3 sequences, around 6% seen once. This clonotype has at least ten counts. Its target is not known. The sample consisted of naive T cells sorted from blood. The rearrangement uses TRBV6-5 and TRBJ1-1; TRBD1 might be the D (6 bases). This TCR was recovered from a man aged 18-30 years in good health. CDR3 nucleotide sequence: TGTGCCAGCAGTTACTCGGAGGGGGCTGAAGCTTTCTTT. This translates into CASSYSEGAEAFF.